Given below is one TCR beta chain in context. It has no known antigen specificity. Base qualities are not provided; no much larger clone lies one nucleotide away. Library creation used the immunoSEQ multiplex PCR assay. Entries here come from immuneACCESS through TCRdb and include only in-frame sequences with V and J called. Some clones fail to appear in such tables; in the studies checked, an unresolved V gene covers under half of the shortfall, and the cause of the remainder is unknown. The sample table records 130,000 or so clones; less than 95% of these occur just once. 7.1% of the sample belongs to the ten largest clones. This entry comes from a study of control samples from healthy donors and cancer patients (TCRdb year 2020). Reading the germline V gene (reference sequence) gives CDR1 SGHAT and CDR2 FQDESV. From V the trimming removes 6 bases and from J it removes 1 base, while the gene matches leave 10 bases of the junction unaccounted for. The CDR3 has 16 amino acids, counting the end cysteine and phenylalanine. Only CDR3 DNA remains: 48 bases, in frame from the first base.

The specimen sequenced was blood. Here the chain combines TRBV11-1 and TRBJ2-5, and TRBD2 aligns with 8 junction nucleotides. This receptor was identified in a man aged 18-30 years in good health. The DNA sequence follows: TGTGCCAGCAGTATGATGGCGGGGGGACCCCAAGAGACCCAGTACTTC. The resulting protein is CASSMMAGGPQETQYF.